This T cell receptor beta chain was profiled in a study of human T cells and chemical hapten exposure. TCRdb re-called the RACE reads with MiXCR, one entry per CDR3 protein. The repertoire includes some 250,000 distinct CDR3 sequences, almost 8% of them detected once, and approximately 1.2% sits in the top ten. The time point was: pre-sensitization, week 0. Treatment indicated: therapeutic diphenylcyclopropenone sensitization with weekly scalp DPC. Trimming at V came to 4 bases and at J to 0 bases, leaving 7 bases not matched to a gene. This CDR3 comprises 17 residues. Germline V gene lookup returns CDR1 SGHRS and CDR2 YFSETQ.

The sequence was collected from a man younger than 30 with alopecia areata. Some clones in this sample may be carry-over from other donors' samples. The chain recombines TRBV5-1 with TRBJ1-3; 10 bases are a match to TRBD1. This specimen was whole blood, taken in connection with sensitization to the hapten diphenylcyclopropenone (DPC). The CDR3 nucleotides read TGCGCCAGCAGCGACCGGGACAGGGGCTTCTCTGGAAACACCATATATTTT. It yields the protein CASSDRDRGFSGNTIYF. Full variable domain (outside the CDR3, taken from reference TRBV5-1 and TRBJ1-3): KAGVTQTPRYLIKTRGQQVTLSCSPISGHRSVSWYQQTPGQGLQFLFEYFSETQRNKGNFPGRFSGRQFSNSRSEMNVSTLELGDSALYLCASSDRDRGFSGNTIYFGEGSWLTVV.